This passage covers 10 T cell receptor beta chains from one sample sequenced in a study of shared clonotypes between healthy human individuals. Sequencing used immunoSEQ multiplex PCR; TCRdb keeps in-frame clones, though not all of them. The top ten clones hold 0.37% of a sample with 2 million to 2.5 million clones, roughly 90% of them seen once. The source material was naive CD4+ T cells from PBMCs. Specified subset: CD45RA+ positively selected. The origin of the receptors is a man aged 18 to 30 in good health. Some clones in this sample may be carry-over from other donors' samples.

The chain joins TRBV20-1 to TRBJ2-3, with D perhaps being TRBD1 or TRBD2 (5 bases each). Germline lookup yields CDR1 DFQATT and CDR2 SNEGSKA (reference sequence). V lost 0 bases and J 9 bases, leaving 7 bases between the germline ends. This CDR3 region has 11 residues. CDR3 residues: CSARDRETQYF. The CDR3 bases are TGCAGTGCTAGAGACAGGGAGACGCAGTATTTT.

CDR3 loop: CASSEAGTGSPNEQFF. The CDR3 coding sequence is TGTGCCAGCAGTGAGGCCGGGACAGGGAGTCCAAATGAGCAGTTCTTC. V is TRBV6-1 and J is TRBJ2-1; 9 bases are shared with TRBD1. V trimming: 3 bases; J trimming: 7 bases; junction bases outside the gene matches: 10. The CDR3 runs 16 residues. Germline assignment: CDR1 MNHNS and CDR2 SASEGT.

The chain uses TRBV28 and TRBJ1-2; D unclear. From germline, CDR1 is MDHEN and CDR2 SYDVKM. The CDR3 consists of 12 residues. V was cut by 5 bases and J by 7 bases, with 11 bases left in between. The CDR3 is CASSPPAFGYTF. The CDR3 region has the DNA TGTGCCAGCAGTCCCCCCGCGTTTGGCTACACCTTC.

The genes are TRBV6-1 and TRBJ1-1; unclear D gene. Looked up from germline, CDR1 is MNHNS and CDR2 is SASEGT. The CDR3 consists of 13 residues. V lost 7 bases and J 1 base, leaving 10 bases between the germline ends. The CDR3 spells CASITRTNTEAFF. CDR3 sequence (DNA): TGTGCCAGCATTACCCGGACGAACACTGAAGCTTTCTTT.

This chain links TRBV15 with TRBJ2-5, with unresolved D. Trimming shortened V by 7 bases and J by 0 bases, and 9 bases separated the two germline ends. The germline V gene has CDR1 LNHNV and CDR2 YYDKDF (reference sequence). The CDR3 totals 13 residues. DNA of the CDR3: TGTGCCACCAAGAATGGCTACCAAGAGACCCAGTACTTC. Translating gives CATKNGYQETQYF.

The chain uses TRBV18 and TRBJ1-2, with D possibly matching TRBD1 (6 bases). CDR3 size: 15 residues. Germline CDR1 KGHSH, CDR2 LQKENI. V was trimmed by 4 bases and J by 3 bases, leaving 15 bases between them. CDR3: CASSRNRDMDYGYTF. The CDR3 nucleotides read TGTGCCAGCTCACGGAACCGGGACATGGACTATGGCTACACCTTC.

The rearrangement joins TRBV18 to TRBJ1-4; 7 bases are a match to TRBD1. J lost 0 bases, V lost 3 bases, and 7 bases had no gene match. The V gene's germline CDR1 is KGHSH and CDR2 LQKENI. This CDR3 is 17 amino acids long. The CDR3: CASSPTQGGATNEKLFF. CDR3 sequence (DNA): TGTGCCAGCTCACCCACCCAGGGGGGTGCAACTAATGAAAAACTGTTTTTT. Full variable domain (outside the CDR3, taken from reference TRBV18 and TRBJ1-4): NAGVMQNPRHLVRRRGQEARLRCSPMKGHSHVYWYRQLPEEGLKFMVYLQKENIIDESGMPKERFSAEFPKEGPSILRIQQVVRGDSAAYFCASSPTQGGATNEKLFFGSGTQLSVL.

This rearrangement joins TRBV13 to TRBJ2-7; 12 bases agree with TRBD2. The germline V gene has CDR1 PRHDT and CDR2 FYEKMQ (reference sequence). This CDR3 has 16 residues. The V gene end was trimmed by 0 bases and the J gene end by 5 bases; junction bases not matched to a gene: 5. The CDR3 DNA reads TGTGCCAGCAGCTTAGGCCGGCTAGCGGGAGGGGACGAGCAGTACTTC. The encoded protein is CASSLGRLAGGDEQYF.

This chain joins TRBV4-3 and TRBJ1-1; TRBD1 is a possible D gene (6 bases). The CDR3 runs 16 residues. Trimming took 1 base from V and 0 from J, leaving 12 bases between them. Germline loops: CDR1 LGHNA, CDR2 YSLEER. The CDR3: CASSQGRGGMNTEAFF. For the CDR3, the DNA is TGCGCCAGCAGCCAAGGTAGGGGGGGCATGAACACTGAAGCTTTCTTT.

The rearrangement uses TRBV28 and TRBJ2-5; 7 bases line up with TRBD2. Germline V CDR1 and CDR2: MDHEN, SYDVKM. CDR3 length: 16 residues. The J segment lost 6 bases and the V segment lost 5 bases, leaving 15 bases of the junction unmatched. The CDR3: CASSKSGTILKKTQYF. The CDR3 DNA is TGTGCCAGCAGTAAAAGCGGGACTATCTTGAAGAAGACCCAGTACTTC. Looking up the rest from reference TRBV28 and TRBJ2-5 gives the full variable domain: DVKVTQSSRYLVKRTGEKVFLECVQDMDHENMFWYRQDPGLGLRLIYFSYDVKMKEKGDIPEGYSVSREKKERFSLILESASTNQTSMYLCASSKSGTILKKTQYFGPGTRLLVL.